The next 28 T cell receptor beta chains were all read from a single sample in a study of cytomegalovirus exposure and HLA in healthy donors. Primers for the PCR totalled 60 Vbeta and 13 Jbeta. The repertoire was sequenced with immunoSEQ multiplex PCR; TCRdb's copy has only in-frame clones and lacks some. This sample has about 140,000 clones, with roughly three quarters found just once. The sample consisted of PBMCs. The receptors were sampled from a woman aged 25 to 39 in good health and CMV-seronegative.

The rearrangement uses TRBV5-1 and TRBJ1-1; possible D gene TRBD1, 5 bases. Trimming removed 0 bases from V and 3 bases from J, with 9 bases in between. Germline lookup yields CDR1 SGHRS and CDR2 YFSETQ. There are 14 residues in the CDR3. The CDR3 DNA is TGCGCCAGCAGCTTGGGTGGGGGGGACACTGAAGCTTTCTTT. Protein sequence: CASSLGGGDTEAFF.

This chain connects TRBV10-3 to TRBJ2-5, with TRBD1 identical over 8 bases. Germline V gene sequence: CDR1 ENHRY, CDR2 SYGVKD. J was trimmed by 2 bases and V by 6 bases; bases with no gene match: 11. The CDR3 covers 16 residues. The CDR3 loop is CAIRLGTGLTQETQYF. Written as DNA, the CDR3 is TGTGCCATCAGACTCGGGACAGGACTTACACAAGAGACCCAGTACTTC.

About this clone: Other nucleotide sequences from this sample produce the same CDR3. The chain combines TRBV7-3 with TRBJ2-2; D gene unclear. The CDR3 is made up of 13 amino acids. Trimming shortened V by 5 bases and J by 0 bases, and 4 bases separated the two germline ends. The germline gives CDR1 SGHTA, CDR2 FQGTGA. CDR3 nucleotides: TGTGCCAGCAGCCCGGCGAACACCGGGGAGCTGTTTTTT. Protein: CASSPANTGELFF.

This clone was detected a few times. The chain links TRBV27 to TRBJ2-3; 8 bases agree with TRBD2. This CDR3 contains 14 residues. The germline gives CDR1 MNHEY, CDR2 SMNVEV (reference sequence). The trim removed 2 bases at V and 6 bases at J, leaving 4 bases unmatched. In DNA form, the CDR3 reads TGTGCCAGCAGTTTAGCGGGGGGCCCCGATACGCAGTATTTT. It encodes CASSLAGGPDTQYF.

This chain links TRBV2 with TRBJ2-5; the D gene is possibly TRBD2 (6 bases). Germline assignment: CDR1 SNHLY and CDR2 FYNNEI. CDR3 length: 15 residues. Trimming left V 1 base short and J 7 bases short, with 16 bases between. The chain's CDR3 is CASSEGTIRGTTQYF. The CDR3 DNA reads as TGTGCCAGCAGTGAAGGGACTATCCGGGGAACGACCCAGTACTTC.

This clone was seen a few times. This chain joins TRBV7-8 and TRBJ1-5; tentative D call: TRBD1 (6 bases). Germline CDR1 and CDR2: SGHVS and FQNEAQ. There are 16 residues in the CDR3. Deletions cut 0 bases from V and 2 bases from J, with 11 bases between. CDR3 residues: CASSLAINRGNQPQHF. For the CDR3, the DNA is TGTGCCAGCAGCTTAGCCATAAACAGGGGCAATCAGCCCCAGCATTTT.

CDR3 sequence: CASSLRGVDQPQHF. The CDR3 DNA is TGTGCCAGCAGCCTTCGGGGGGTCGATCAGCCCCAGCATTTT. This chain uses TRBV7-2 with TRBJ1-5, with D maybe TRBD1 (5 bases). Germline CDR1 is SGHTA and CDR2 is FQGNSA. The CDR3 sequence is 14 residues long. Trimming shortened V by 5 bases and J by 5 bases, and 13 bases separated the two germline ends.

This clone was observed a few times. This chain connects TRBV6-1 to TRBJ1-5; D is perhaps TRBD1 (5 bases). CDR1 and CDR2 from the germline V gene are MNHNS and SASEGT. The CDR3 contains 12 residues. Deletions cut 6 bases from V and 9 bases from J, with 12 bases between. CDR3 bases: TGTGCCAGCAGCGATCAGGGTCGGCCCCAGCATTTT. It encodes CASSDQGRPQHF.

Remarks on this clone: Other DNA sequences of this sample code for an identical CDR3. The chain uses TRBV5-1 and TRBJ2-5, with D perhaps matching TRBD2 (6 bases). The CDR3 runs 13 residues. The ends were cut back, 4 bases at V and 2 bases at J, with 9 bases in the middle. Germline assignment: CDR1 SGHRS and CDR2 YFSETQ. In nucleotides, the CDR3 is TGCGCCAGCAGCGGTGGGGGGCAAGAGACCCAGTACTTC. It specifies CASSGGGQETQYF.

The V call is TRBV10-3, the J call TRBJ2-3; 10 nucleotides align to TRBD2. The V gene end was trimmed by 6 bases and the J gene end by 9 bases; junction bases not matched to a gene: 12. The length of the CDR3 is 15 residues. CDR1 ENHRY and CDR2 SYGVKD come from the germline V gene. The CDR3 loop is CAIRFLAGAQGTQYF. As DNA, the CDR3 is TGTGCCATCAGGTTTCTAGCGGGAGCCCAGGGCACGCAGTATTTT.

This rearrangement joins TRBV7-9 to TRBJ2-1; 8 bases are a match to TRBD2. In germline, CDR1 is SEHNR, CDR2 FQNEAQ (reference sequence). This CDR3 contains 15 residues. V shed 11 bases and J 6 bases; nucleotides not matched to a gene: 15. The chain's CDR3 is CAWEEQREFGNEQFF. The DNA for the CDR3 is TGTGCCTGGGAAGAGCAGCGGGAGTTTGGCAATGAGCAGTTCTTC.

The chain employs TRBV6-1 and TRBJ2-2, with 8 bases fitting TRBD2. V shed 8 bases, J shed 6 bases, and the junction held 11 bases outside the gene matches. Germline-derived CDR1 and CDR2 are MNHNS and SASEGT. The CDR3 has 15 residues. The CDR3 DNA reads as TGTGCCAGCCGTCTCGCGGGAGGATCTGCCGGGGAGCTGTTTTTT. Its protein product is CASRLAGGSAGELFF.

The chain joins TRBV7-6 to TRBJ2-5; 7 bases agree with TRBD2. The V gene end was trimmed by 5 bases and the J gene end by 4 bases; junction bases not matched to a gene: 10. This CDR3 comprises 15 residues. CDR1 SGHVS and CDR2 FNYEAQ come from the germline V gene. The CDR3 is CASSQFLGGGETQYF. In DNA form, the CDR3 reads TGTGCCAGCAGCCAGTTTCTGGGGGGGGGAGAGACCCAGTACTTC.

The CDR3 here is CASSPGAGNQPQHF. CDR3 coding DNA: TGTGCCAGCAGCCCAGGGGCAGGTAATCAGCCCCAGCATTTT. This chain joins TRBV7-6 and TRBJ1-5; possibly TRBD1 for D (6 bases). V was trimmed by 5 bases and J by 4 bases, leaving 12 bases between them. Looked up from germline, CDR1 is SGHVS and CDR2 is FNYEAQ. CDR3 length: 14 amino acids.

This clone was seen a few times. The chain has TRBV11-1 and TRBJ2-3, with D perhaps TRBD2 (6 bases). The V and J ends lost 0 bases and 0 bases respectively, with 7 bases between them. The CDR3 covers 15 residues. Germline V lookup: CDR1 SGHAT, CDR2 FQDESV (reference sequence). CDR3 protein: CASSLAGGSTDTQYF. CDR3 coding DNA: TGTGCCAGCAGCTTAGCGGGGGGAAGCACAGATACGCAGTATTTT. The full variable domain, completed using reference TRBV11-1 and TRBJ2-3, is EAEVAQSPRYKITEKSQAVAFWCDPISGHATLYWYRQILGQGPELLVQFQDESVVDDSQLPKDRFSAERLKGVDSTLKIQPAELGDSAMYLCASSLAGGSTDTQYFGPGTRLTVL.

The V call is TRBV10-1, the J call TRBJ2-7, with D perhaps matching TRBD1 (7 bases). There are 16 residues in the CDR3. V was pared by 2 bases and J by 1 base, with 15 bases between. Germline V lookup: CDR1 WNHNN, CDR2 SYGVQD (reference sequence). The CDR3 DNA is TGCGCCAGCAGTGAGGTGCGGGACAGCCGGTCCTACGAGCAGTACTTC. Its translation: CASSEVRDSRSYEQYF.

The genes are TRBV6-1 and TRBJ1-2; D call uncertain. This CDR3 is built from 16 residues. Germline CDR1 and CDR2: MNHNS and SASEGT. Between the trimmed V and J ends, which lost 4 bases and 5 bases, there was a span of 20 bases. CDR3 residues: CASSGNGVEGGYGYTF. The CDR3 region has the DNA TGTGCCAGCAGTGGAAACGGGGTCGAGGGAGGGTATGGCTACACCTTC.

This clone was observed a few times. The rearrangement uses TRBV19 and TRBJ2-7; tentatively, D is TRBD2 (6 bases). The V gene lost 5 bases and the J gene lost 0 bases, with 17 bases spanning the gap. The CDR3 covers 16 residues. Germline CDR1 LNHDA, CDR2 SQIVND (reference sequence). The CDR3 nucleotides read TGTGCCAGTAGTTCCCCGGGCGGGAAGAGCTCCTACGAGCAGTACTTC. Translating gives CASSSPGGKSSYEQYF. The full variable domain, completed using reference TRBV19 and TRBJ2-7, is DGGITQSPKYLFRKEGQNVTLSCEQNLNHDAMYWYRQDPGQGLRLIYYSQIVNDFQKGDIAEGYSVSREKKESFPLTVTSAQKNPTAFYLCASSSPGGKSSYEQYFGPGTRLTVT.

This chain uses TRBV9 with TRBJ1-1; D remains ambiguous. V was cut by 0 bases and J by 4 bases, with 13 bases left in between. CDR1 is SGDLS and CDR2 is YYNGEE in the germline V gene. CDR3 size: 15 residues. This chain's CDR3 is CASSVETVIGTEAFF. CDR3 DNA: TGTGCCAGCAGCGTAGAAACAGTGATCGGCACTGAAGCTTTCTTT.

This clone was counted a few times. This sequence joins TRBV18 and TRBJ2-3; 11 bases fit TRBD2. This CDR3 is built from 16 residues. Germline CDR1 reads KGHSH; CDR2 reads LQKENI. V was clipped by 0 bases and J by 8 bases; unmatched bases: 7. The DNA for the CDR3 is TGTGCCAGCTCACCACCTAGCGGGGGGGCTGGAGGTACGCAGTATTTT. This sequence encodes CASSPPSGGAGGTQYF.

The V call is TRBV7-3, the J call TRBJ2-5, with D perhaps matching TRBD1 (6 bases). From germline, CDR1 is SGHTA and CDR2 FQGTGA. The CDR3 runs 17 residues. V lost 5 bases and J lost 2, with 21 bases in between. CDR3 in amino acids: CASSPHPRGYRQETQYF. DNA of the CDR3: TGTGCCAGCAGCCCCCACCCGAGGGGGTATCGGCAAGAGACCCAGTACTTC.

The CDR3 DNA sequence: TGTGCCAGCAGCTTAGGGCCGGGACAGAACTATGGCTACACCTTC. It specifies CASSLGPGQNYGYTF. The rearrangement uses TRBV11-2 and TRBJ1-2; 7 bases fit TRBD1. V was clipped by 1 base and J by 2 bases; unmatched bases: 4. CDR1 and CDR2 from the germline V gene are SGHAT and FQNNGV. The CDR3 runs 15 residues.

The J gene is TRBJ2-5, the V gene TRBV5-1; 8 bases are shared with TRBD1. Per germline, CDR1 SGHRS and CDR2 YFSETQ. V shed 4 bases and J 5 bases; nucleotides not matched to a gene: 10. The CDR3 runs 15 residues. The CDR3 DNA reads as TGCGCCAGCAGCGTTAATACAGGGGGTCAGGAGACCCAGTACTTC. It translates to CASSVNTGGQETQYF.

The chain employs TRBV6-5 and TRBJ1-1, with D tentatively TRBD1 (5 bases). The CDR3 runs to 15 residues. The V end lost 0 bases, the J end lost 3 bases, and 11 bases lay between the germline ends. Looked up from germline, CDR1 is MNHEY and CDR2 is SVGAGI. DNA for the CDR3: TGTGCCAGCAGTTACTCGTACAGGCTGGACACTGAAGCTTTCTTT. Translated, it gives CASSYSYRLDTEAFF.

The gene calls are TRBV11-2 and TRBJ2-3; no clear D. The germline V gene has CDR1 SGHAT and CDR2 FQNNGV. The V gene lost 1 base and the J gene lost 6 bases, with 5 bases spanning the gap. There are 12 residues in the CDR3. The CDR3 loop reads CASSLGYDTQYF. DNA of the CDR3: TGTGCCAGCAGCTTAGGCTACGATACGCAGTATTTT.

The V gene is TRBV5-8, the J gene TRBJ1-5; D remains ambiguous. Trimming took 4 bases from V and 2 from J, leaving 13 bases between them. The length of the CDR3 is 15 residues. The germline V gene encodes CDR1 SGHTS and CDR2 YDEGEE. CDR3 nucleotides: TGTGCCAGCAGCCCACAGTTGGTCGGCAATCAGCCCCAGCATTTT. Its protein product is CASSPQLVGNQPQHF. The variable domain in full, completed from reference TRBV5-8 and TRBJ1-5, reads EAGVTQSPTHLIKTRGQQATLRCSPISGHTSVYWYQQALGLGLQFLLWYDEGEERNRGNFPPRFSGRQFPNYSSELNVNALELEDSALYLCASSPQLVGNQPQHFGDGTRLSIL.

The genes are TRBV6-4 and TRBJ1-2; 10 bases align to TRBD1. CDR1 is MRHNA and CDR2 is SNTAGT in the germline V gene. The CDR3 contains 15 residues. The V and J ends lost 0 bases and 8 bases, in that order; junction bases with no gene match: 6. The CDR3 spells CASSDSWTGGKGYTF. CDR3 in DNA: TGTGCCAGCAGTGACTCCTGGACAGGGGGTAAGGGCTACACCTTC.

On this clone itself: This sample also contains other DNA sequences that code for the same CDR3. The chain's CDR3 is CASSDLNSPLHF. CDR3 bases: TGTGCCAGCAGTGACTTAAATTCACCCCTCCACTTT. J is TRBJ1-6 and V is TRBV6-1; no clear D. This CDR3 has 12 amino acids. Germline-derived CDR1 and CDR2 are MNHNS and SASEGT. Trimming left V 3 bases short and J 7 bases short, with 4 bases between.